These 5 T cell receptor beta chains originate from one sample sequenced in a study of T cell responses to AZD1222 COVID-19 vaccine. Data came from immunoSEQ multiplex PCR; TCRdb stores just in-frame clones and leaves some out. The table shows about 96,000 clones, with roughly nine tenths occurring only once. The sample consisted of peripheral blood, taken on day 0 of AZD1222 vaccination. Receptor source: an adult in good health.

The chain links TRBV11-1 to TRBJ2-3, with 12 bases lining up with TRBD2. With 1 base clipped from V and 7 bases from J, the junction kept 6 bases outside the gene matches. The germline gives CDR1 SGHAT, CDR2 FQDESV (reference sequence). The CDR3 totals 16 residues. CDR3 nucleotide sequence: TGTGCCAGCAGCTTAGGTGGACTAGCGGGGCTTAATACGCAGTATTTT. Amino acid sequence: CASSLGGLAGLNTQYF.

CDR3: CASSSRGSWATDTQYF. The CDR3 region has the DNA TGTGCCAGCAGCTCAAGGGGGTCATGGGCCACAGATACGCAGTATTTT. This rearrangement joins TRBV9 to TRBJ2-3; TRBD1 might be the D (6 bases). This CDR3 spans 16 amino acids. The V gene lost 4 bases and the J gene lost 2 bases, with 17 bases spanning the gap. Germline loops: CDR1 SGDLS, CDR2 YYNGEE.

CDR3 protein: CASSRLDADTQYF. CDR3 in DNA: TGTGCCAGCAGTCGACTAGACGCAGATACGCAGTATTTT. The rearrangement links TRBV6-2 or TRBV6-3 to TRBJ2-3; possible D gene TRBD2, 6 bases. Germline values: CDR1 MNHEY, CDR2 SVGEGT. Trimming took off 5 bases at V and 4 bases at J, with 10 bases between the two ends. This CDR3 is built from 13 residues.

This chain connects TRBV7-2 to TRBJ2-1, with D perhaps TRBD1 or TRBD2 (5 bases each). This CDR3 region has 16 residues. The germline V gene encodes CDR1 SGHTA and CDR2 FQGNSA. The V end was cut by 3 bases, the J end by 7 bases, with 19 bases between. The CDR3 bases are TGTGCCAGCAGCTTTGGCCGGGACCCGGGGCGAAATGAGCAGTTCTTC. This codes for CASSFGRDPGRNEQFF.

The chain combines TRBV6-6 with TRBJ1-2, with 7 positions matching TRBD1. CDR1 and CDR2 from the germline V gene are MNHNY and SVGAGI (reference sequence). This CDR3 comprises 13 residues. V trimming: 5 bases; J trimming: 2 bases; junction bases outside the gene matches: 2. The DNA of the CDR3 is TGTGCCAGCAGTATGACAGGGAACTATGGCTACACCTTC. Translation gives CASSMTGNYGYTF.